This T cell receptor (beta chain) was identified in a study of CD8 T cells in Susac syndrome. CD8+ and CD4+ T cells circulating in blood were sequenced for TCR beta. Healthy donors acted as controls, with matching for age and sex. In contrast to the negatively isolated CD8+ and CD4+ T cells, TEMRA cells were FACS-enriched. Reverse transcription of roughly 0.5 to 1 ug RNA used random hexamers. immunoSEQ multiplex PCR amplified TCR beta CDR3 across 54 Vbeta, 13 Jbeta. In TCRdb, the immunoSEQ multiplex PCR reads were re-called with MiXCR into one record per CDR3 protein. The table includes over 100,000 distinct CDR3 sequences, about nine tenths detected once. V was pared by 3 bases and J by 8 bases, with 13 bases between. The CDR3 runs 14 residues.

Sample: CD4+ T cells from PBMCs. The receptor comes from a human donor in good health. V usage is TRBV12-3 or TRBV12-4 and J usage is TRBJ1-4; maybe TRBD1 (5 bases). CDR3 region: CASSFSGLREKLFF. CDR3 bases: TGTGCCAGCAGTTTTTCAGGGTTAAGGGAAAAACTGTTTTTT.